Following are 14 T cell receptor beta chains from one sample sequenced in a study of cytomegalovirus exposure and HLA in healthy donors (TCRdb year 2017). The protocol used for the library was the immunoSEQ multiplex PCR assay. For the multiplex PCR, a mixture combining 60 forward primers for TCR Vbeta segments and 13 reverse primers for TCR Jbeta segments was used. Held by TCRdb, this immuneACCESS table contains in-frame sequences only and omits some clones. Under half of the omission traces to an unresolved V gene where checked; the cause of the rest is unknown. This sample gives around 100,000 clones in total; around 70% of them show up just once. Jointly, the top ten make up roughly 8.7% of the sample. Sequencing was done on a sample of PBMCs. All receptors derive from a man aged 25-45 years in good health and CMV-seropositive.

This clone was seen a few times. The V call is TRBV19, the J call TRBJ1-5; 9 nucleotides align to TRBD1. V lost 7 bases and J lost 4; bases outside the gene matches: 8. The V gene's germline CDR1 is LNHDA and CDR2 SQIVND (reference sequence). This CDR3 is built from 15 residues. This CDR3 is CASTKDRGFNQPQHF. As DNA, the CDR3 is TGTGCCAGTACCAAGGACAGGGGCTTTAATCAGCCCCAGCATTTT.

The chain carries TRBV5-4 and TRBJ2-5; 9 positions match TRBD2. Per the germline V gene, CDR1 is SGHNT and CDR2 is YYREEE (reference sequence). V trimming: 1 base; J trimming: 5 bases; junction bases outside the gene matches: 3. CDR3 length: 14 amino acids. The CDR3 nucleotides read TGTGCCAGCAGCTTGCCTAGCGGGAAGGAGACCCAGTACTTC. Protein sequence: CASSLPSGKETQYF.

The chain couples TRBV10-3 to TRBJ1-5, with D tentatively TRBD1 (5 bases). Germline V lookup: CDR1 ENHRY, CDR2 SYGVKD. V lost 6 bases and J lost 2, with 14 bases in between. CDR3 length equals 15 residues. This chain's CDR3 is CAISPGAGGNQPQHF. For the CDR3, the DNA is TGTGCCATCAGCCCTGGGGCTGGAGGCAATCAGCCCCAGCATTTT.

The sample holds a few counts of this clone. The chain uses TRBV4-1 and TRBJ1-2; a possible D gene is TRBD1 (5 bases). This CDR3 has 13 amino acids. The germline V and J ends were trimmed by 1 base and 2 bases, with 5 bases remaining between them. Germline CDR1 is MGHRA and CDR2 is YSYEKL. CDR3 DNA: TGCGCCAGCAGCCAAGGGGGCAACTATGGCTACACCTTC. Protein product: CASSQGGNYGYTF.

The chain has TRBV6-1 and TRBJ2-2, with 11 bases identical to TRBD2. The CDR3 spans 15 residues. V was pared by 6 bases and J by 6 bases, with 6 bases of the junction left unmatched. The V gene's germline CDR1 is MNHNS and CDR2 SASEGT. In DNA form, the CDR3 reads TGTGCCAGCAGAGGGGTAGCGGGGGGGGCCGGGGAGCTGTTTTTT. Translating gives CASRGVAGGAGELFF.

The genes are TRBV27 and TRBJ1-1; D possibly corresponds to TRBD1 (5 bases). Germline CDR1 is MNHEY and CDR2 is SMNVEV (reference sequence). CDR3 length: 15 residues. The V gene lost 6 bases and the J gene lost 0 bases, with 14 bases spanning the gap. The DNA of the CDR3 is TGTGCCAGCAGGGACGGAGACAGACTGAACACTGAAGCTTTCTTT. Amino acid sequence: CASRDGDRLNTEAFF.

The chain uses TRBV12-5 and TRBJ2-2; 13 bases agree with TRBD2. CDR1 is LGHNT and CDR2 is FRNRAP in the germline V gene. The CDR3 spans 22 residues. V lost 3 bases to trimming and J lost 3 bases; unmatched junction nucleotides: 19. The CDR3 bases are TGTGCTAGTGGTTTCTACCAGCAGGGGACTAGCGGGAAAGAGGCACACACCGGGGAGCTGTTTTTT. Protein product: CASGFYQQGTSGKEAHTGELFF.

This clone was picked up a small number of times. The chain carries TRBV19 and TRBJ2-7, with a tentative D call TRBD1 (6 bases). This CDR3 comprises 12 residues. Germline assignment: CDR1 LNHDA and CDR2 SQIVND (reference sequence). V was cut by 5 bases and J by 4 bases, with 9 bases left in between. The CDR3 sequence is CASSLTGYEQYF. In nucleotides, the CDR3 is TGTGCCAGTAGTTTAACAGGGTACGAGCAGTACTTC. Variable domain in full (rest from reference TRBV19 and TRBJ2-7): DGGITQSPKYLFRKEGQNVTLSCEQNLNHDAMYWYRQDPGQGLRLIYYSQIVNDFQKGDIAEGYSVSREKKESFPLTVTSAQKNPTAFYLCASSLTGYEQYFGPGTRLTVT.

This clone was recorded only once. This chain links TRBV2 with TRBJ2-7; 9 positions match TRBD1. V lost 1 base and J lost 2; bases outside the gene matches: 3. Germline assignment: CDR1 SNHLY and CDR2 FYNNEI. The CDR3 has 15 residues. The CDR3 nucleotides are TGTGCCAGCAGTGAAGAGGGACAGGGTACCTACGAGCAGTACTTC. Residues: CASSEEGQGTYEQYF.

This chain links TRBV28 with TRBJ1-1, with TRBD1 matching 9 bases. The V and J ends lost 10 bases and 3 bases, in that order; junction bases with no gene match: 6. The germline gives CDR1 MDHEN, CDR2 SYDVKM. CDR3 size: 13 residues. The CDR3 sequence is CAIIDRGDTEAFF. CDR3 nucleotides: TGTGCCATCATAGACAGGGGGGACACTGAAGCTTTCTTT.

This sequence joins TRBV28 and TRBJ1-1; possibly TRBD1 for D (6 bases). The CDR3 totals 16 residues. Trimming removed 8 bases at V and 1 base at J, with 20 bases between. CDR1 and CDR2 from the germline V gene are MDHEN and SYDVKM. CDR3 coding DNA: TGTGCCAGCCTACTAAGGGGGGGACCGACGAACACTGAAGCTTTCTTT. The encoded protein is CASLLRGGPTNTEAFF.

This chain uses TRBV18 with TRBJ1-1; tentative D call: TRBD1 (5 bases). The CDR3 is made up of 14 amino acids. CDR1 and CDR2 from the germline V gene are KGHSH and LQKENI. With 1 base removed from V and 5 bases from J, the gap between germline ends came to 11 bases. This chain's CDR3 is CASSPQGRGTEAFF. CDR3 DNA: TGTGCCAGCTCACCACAGGGGCGGGGGACTGAAGCTTTCTTT.

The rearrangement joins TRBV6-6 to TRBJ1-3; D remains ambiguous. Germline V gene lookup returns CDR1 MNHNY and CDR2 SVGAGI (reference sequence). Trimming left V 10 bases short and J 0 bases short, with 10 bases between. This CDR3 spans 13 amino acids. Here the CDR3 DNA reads TGTGCCACCTCGGTATACTCTGGAAACACCATATATTTT. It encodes CATSVYSGNTIYF.

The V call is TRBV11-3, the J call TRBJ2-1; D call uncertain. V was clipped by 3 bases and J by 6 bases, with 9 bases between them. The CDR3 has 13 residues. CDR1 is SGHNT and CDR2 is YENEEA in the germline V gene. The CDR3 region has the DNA TGTGCCAGCAGCTTGGGTAGGAGCAATGAGCAGTTCTTC. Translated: CASSLGRSNEQFF.